These 13 T cell receptor beta chains share one sample of origin, sequenced in a study of T cells after yellow fever vaccination. Each CDR3 protein is one row after TCRdb ran MiXCR on the 5' RACE reads. The sample lists 300,000 to 400,000 distinct CDR3 sequences; 3% to 4.5% were seen once. Sequencing used PBMCs, obtained 5 days after the yellow fever booster vaccination. The receptor source for this set is a man between 18 and 29 years old who received the YFV17D yellow fever vaccine.

The table lists this clonotype with a few counts. The chain uses TRBV7-2 and TRBJ1-1; D not resolved. The CDR3 runs 11 residues. V was cut by 2 bases and J by 11 bases, with 9 bases left in between. The germline gives CDR1 SGHTA, CDR2 FQGNSA. The chain's CDR3 is CASSLTSGAFF. CDR3 DNA sequence: TGTGCCAGCAGCTTAACCTCTGGGGCTTTCTTT.

The sample holds a few counts of this clonotype. CDR3 sequence (DNA): TGCGCCAGCAGCGAGGACAATGAGCAGTTCTTC. Its translation is CASSEDNEQFF. V is TRBV5-1 and J is TRBJ2-1; D is unresolved. This CDR3 region has 11 residues. Germline lookup yields CDR1 SGHRS and CDR2 YFSETQ. V was shortened by 4 bases and J by 5 bases, with 4 bases between the two germline ends. Supplemented by reference TRBV5-1 and TRBJ2-1, the full variable domain reads KAGVTQTPRYLIKTRGQQVTLSCSPISGHRSVSWYQQTPGQGLQFLFEYFSETQRNKGNFPGRFSGRQFSNSRSEMNVSTLELGDSALYLCASSEDNEQFFGPGTRLTVL.

This clonotype has more than one count but fewer than ten. V is TRBV12-3 or TRBV12-4 and J is TRBJ1-3, with D tentatively TRBD1 (5 bases). Trimming took 6 bases from V and 4 from J, leaving 16 bases between them. CDR3 length: 15 amino acids. The CDR3 here is CASSPVRGKGNTIYF. The CDR3 DNA reads TGTGCCAGCAGCCCAGTGCGGGGGAAAGGAAACACCATATATTTT.

This clonotype was detected a few times. This chain joins TRBV12-3 or TRBV12-4 and TRBJ1-2; D call uncertain. Between the trimmed V and J ends, which lost 4 bases and 2 bases, there was a span of 8 bases. The CDR3 totals 13 residues. The CDR3 loop reads CASSSVRNYGYTF. The CDR3 region has the DNA TGTGCCAGCAGTTCAGTCAGGAACTATGGCTACACCTTC.

The CDR3 nucleotides are TGTGCCAGCAGCCCAAGGGGTGGACAGGGGGGTGCAGATACGCAGTATTTT. It yields the protein CASSPRGGQGGADTQYF. The chain recombines TRBV7-9 with TRBJ2-3; 10 nucleotides agree with TRBD1. The germline V gene encodes CDR1 SEHNR and CDR2 FQNEAQ (reference sequence). V shed 5 bases and J 4 bases; nucleotides not matched to a gene: 12. CDR3 length equals 17 residues. The entire variable domain, with the rest obtained from reference TRBV7-9 and TRBJ2-3, is as follows: DTGVSQNPRHKITKRGQNVTFRCDPISEHNRLYWYRQTLGQGPEFLTYFQNEAQLEKSRLLSDRFSAERPKGSFSTLEIQRTEQGDSAMYLCASSPRGGQGGADTQYFGPGTRLTVL.

This clonotype turned up a few times. V is TRBV10-3 and J is TRBJ2-7, with TRBD1 identical over 9 bases. This CDR3 has 16 residues. Germline CDR1 ENHRY, CDR2 SYGVKD. Trimming removed 4 bases from V and 0 bases from J; junction bases left unmatched: 7. The DNA for the CDR3 is TGTGCCATCAGTGGATTAGGGACAGGGAGCTCCTACGAGCAGTACTTC. Translation: CAISGLGTGSSYEQYF.

The V gene is TRBV5-5, the J gene TRBJ2-5; D not certain. Trimming stripped 0 bases from V and 6 bases from J, with 6 bases between. The CDR3 is 12 amino acids. Germline V lookup: CDR1 SGHKS, CDR2 YYEKEE (reference sequence). The CDR3 bases are TGTGCCAGCAGCTTGGACGGGCAGACCCAGTACTTC. Its translation is CASSLDGQTQYF.

The table lists this clonotype with many counts. The chain recombines TRBV28 with TRBJ2-2; TRBD1 aligns across 9 bases. Germline V CDR1 and CDR2: MDHEN, SYDVKM. The trim removed 5 bases at V and 6 bases at J, leaving 7 bases unmatched. CDR3 length: 15 amino acids. CDR3 loop: CASSAGQGRAGELFF. CDR3 DNA: TGTGCCAGCAGTGCGGGACAGGGCCGCGCCGGGGAGCTGTTTTTT.

J is TRBJ1-1 and V is TRBV6-2 or TRBV6-3; D remains ambiguous. Between the trimmed V and J ends, which lost 8 bases and 0 bases, there was a span of 10 bases. The CDR3 is made up of 13 amino acids. The V gene's germline CDR1 is MNHEY and CDR2 SVGEGT. The CDR3 nucleotides read TGTGCCAGCGGACGGCCAGTGAACACTGAAGCTTTCTTT. It encodes CASGRPVNTEAFF.

This clonotype was counted ten times or more. The genes are TRBV6-2 or TRBV6-3 and TRBJ2-2; tentative D call: TRBD2 (6 bases). Germline-derived CDR1 and CDR2 are MNHEY and SVGEGT. This CDR3 spans 19 amino acids. Trimming pared 2 bases from V and 0 bases from J, leaving 19 bases between. CDR3 in DNA: TGTGCCAGCAGTTACCGCCGACTAGTCCCCATTACGAACACCGGGGAGCTGTTTTTT. This gives the protein CASSYRRLVPITNTGELFF.

As concerns this clonotype: This may arise from a read error, as a much more abundant clone is one base away. The CDR3 nucleotides read TGTGCCACCAGTGAATGGGATGGCACTGAAGCTTTCTTT. It encodes CATSEWDGTEAFF. This chain links TRBV24-1 with TRBJ1-1; D remains unclear. Germline loops: CDR1 KGHDR, CDR2 SFDVKD. The CDR3 is made up of 13 amino acids. V was trimmed by 4 bases and J by 4 bases, leaving 9 bases between them.

This clonotype was detected ten times or more. The chain couples TRBV5-5 to TRBJ2-7, with 8 bases lining up with TRBD1. The ends lost 4 bases at V and 3 bases at J; junction bases unmatched: 9. CDR3 length: 15 residues. Germline V CDR1 and CDR2: SGHKS, YYEKEE (reference sequence). DNA for the CDR3: TGTGCCAGCAGCCCCGGACAGGGTGGGGGCTACGAGCAGTACGTC. This gives the protein CASSPGQGGGYEQYV.

This clonotype was seen many times. The chain combines TRBV3-1 with TRBJ2-3, with D possibly TRBD1 on 5 matching bases. The length of the CDR3 is 13 residues. In germline, CDR1 is LGHDT, CDR2 YNNKEL (reference sequence). Trimming left V 4 bases short and J 7 bases short, with 12 bases between. The CDR3 sequence is CASSRGEPNTQYF. The CDR3 DNA reads as TGTGCCAGCAGCCGGGGCGAGCCAAATACGCAGTATTTT.